This TCR beta chain was profiled in a study of blood T cell repertoires in COVID-19. Looking at the study overall: Researchers got acute and convalescent COVID-19 samples from the United States, Italy and Spain. Sample material is recorded as cDNA or gDNA derived from T cells, B-cell-depleted T cells, or PBMCs.

Original analysis: Quantification of nucleated cells was approximated via reference gene primer amplification. Sequencing was performed with immunoSEQ multiplex PCR; in TCRdb, only in-frame clones are kept and a portion is missing. That table furnishes V, J and clone size, whereas the DNA furnished D and trimming. The sample has approximately 180,000 clones; over 80% are singletons. In Seattle, patients joined the study during active infection and were tracked longitudinally. The V end was cut by 6 bases, the J end by 5 bases, with 8 bases between. Germline V gene lookup returns CDR1 KGHSH and CDR2 LQKENI. The CDR3 covers 11 residues.

Material: peripheral blood. V usage is TRBV18 and J usage is TRBJ2-7, with no clear D. This sequence was found in a woman aged 40 to 55 with COVID-19, enrolled during active disease. CDR3 region: CASSKEHEQYF. CDR3 in DNA: TGTGCCAGCTCCAAAGAGCACGAGCAGTACTTC.